This TCR beta chain was captured in a study of Ad26.COV2.S vaccination and SARS-CoV-2 variants. Across the study: Enrolled in COV1001, the donor was in the Ad26.COV2.S trial arm, which received the vaccine. In the study, Ad26.COV2.S was injected intramuscularly once, or twice 56 days apart.

The data were produced by immunoSEQ multiplex PCR, yet TCRdb's version contains in-frame clones alone and is incomplete. The sample carries hundreds of thousands of clones, 80% to 90% recorded once. Overall study findings and caveats: Reported findings describe substantial breadth in spike-specific CD8+ and CD4+ T cell responses following vaccination. Vaccine recipients showed a spike-specific TCR breadth that was higher than in placebo recipients.

About this clone: As yet, its antigen is unknown.

Sample treatment: around 19 received Ad26.COV2.S at low or high dose, single or two shots; several received placebo; per-sample allocation not given. It was on day 63 after the first vaccine or placebo injection that samples were taken. This CDR3 has 15 amino acids. Germline CDR1 reads SEHNR; CDR2 reads FQNEAQ (reference sequence). V shed 2 bases, J shed 3 bases, and the junction held 5 bases outside the gene matches. The receptor's source is a person aged 18 to 65 who received the Ad26.COV2.S COVID-19 vaccine or a placebo. This chain links TRBV7-9 with TRBJ2-7, with 9 bases matching TRBD2. Sequencing was performed on peripheral blood, taken in a trial of Ad26.COV2.S vaccine versus placebo. CDR3 protein: CASSLSLAGIYEQYF. The CDR3, as DNA: TGTGCCAGCAGCTTAAGCCTAGCGGGAATCTACGAGCAGTACTTC.